This T cell receptor beta chain was captured in a study of cytomegalovirus exposure and HLA in healthy donors. Whole-study results and caveats: It emerged from a later analysis that several of the most significant clusters appeared to be linked to common viral pathogens.

The PCR ran on 60 Vbeta and 13 Jbeta primers. Repertoires were generated with immunoSEQ multiplex PCR, while TCRdb's copy carries only in-frame clones and drops some. The sample carries 50,000 to 70,000 clones, around 81% recorded once. The CDR3 covers 16 residues. The junction had 6 bases not matched to a gene; V was cut back by 5 bases and J by 3 bases. CDR1 and CDR2 (germline): SGHNT, YYREEE (reference sequence). On this clone: Its specificity is not known.

Though probably carrying unrecorded immune exposures, donors were nominally healthy at sampling. The receptor was derived from a male donor in good health and CMV-seronegative. The chain employs TRBV5-4 and TRBJ2-2, with 11 bases lining up with TRBD2. Sequenced input: PBMCs. CDR3 nucleotides: TGTGCCAGCAGACCTAGCGGGGGGTATCACACCGGGGAGCTGTTTTTT. Translated: CASRPSGGYHTGELFF.